These 5 T cell receptor beta chains were sequenced from one sample in a study of shared clonotypes between healthy human individuals. Positively selected for CCR7, the CD45RO-negative cells used as naive CD8 cells excluded terminally differentiated effector memory CD45RA+ cells. Sequencing used immunoSEQ multiplex PCR; TCRdb keeps in-frame clones, though not all of them. The sample lists some 2,100,000 clones, 93% occurring once. Material: naive CD8+ T cells from PBMCs. The receptors were gathered from a young man in good health. Some clones in this sample may be carry-over from other donors' samples.

The chain recombines TRBV7-8 with TRBJ1-2; no definite D call. Germline V lookup: CDR1 SGHVS, CDR2 FQNEAQ. V was cut by 0 bases and J by 3 bases, with 8 bases left in between. This CDR3 comprises 14 residues. Here the CDR3 reads CASSLARTDYGYTF. The CDR3 DNA follows: TGTGCCAGCAGCTTAGCGCGAACGGACTATGGCTACACCTTC.

CDR3 residues: CASSGEGKNTEAFF. For the CDR3, the DNA is TGTGCCAGCAGTGGGGAGGGAAAGAACACTGAAGCTTTCTTT. The chain joins TRBV2 to TRBJ1-1; D remains unclear. The germline V and J ends were trimmed by 4 bases and 1 base, with 10 bases remaining between them. Germline CDR1 reads SNHLY; CDR2 reads FYNNEI. The CDR3 is 14 residues long.

The CDR3 spells CASSRQLSYEQYF. The DNA for the CDR3 is TGTGCCAGCAGTAGGCAACTTAGCTACGAGCAGTACTTC. The genes are TRBV6-5 and TRBJ2-7, with D unresolved. The CDR3 consists of 13 residues. Germline-derived CDR1 and CDR2 are MNHEY and SVGAGI. The ends were cut back, 5 bases at V and 3 bases at J, with 11 bases in the middle.

The rearrangement joins TRBV7-9 to TRBJ1-2; D is perhaps TRBD1 (5 bases). The length of the CDR3 is 16 residues. Germline V gene data show CDR1 as SEHNR and CDR2 as FQNEAQ (reference sequence). V was cut by 4 bases and J by 1 base, with 16 bases left in between. For the CDR3, the DNA is TGTGCCAGCAGCTCGGTCCCGGGACCGGTTAACTATGGCTACACCTTC. Translation: CASSSVPGPVNYGYTF.

The chain recombines TRBV13 with TRBJ2-2; tentative D call: TRBD2 (5 bases). V lost 7 bases, J lost 1 base, and 10 bases lay in between. Per germline, CDR1 PRHDT and CDR2 FYEKMQ (reference sequence). This CDR3 contains 14 residues. The CDR3 nucleotides are TGTGCCAGCAAGCAGCGGATGAACACCGGGGAGCTGTTTTTT. It encodes CASKQRMNTGELFF.